The 23 T cell receptor beta chains below come from one sample, sequenced in a study of blood T cell repertoires in COVID-19. Clones were sequenced by immunoSEQ multiplex PCR, and TCRdb holds only the in-frame ones, with some missing. The repertoire holds 45,000 to 65,000 clones, around 86% seen once, with 6.9% in the top ten. Source material: peripheral blood. These receptor sequences come from a man in his 70s with active COVID-19.

The rearrangement uses TRBV5-1 and TRBJ1-1, with D unresolved. The germline V gene encodes CDR1 SGHRS and CDR2 YFSETQ. Trimming cost V 0 bases and J 5 bases, with 14 bases left between them. This CDR3 has 15 amino acids. This chain's CDR3 is CASSLGRGERTEAFF. The CDR3 DNA follows: TGCGCCAGCAGCTTGGGACGGGGTGAGAGGACTGAAGCTTTCTTT.

The chain combines TRBV3-1 (or the pseudogene TRBV3-2) with TRBJ1-2; weak D call: TRBD1 (5 bases). CDR3 size: 16 residues. Germline CDR1 reads LGHDT; CDR2 reads YNNKEL (reference sequence). Trimming stripped 1 base from V and 8 bases from J, with 20 bases between. This CDR3 reads CASSQASPGNGYGYTF. The CDR3 nucleotides are TGTGCCAGCAGCCAAGCCTCTCCAGGGAACGGTTACGGCTACACCTTC.

V is TRBV2 and J is TRBJ2-7; TRBD1 aligns across 9 bases. The trim removed 4 bases at V and 2 bases at J, leaving 9 bases unmatched. Germline-derived CDR1 and CDR2 are SNHLY and FYNNEI. This CDR3 has 16 amino acids. CDR3 DNA: TGTGCCAGCAGTGGGGTGCGGGACAGGGTCACCTACGAGCAGTACTTC. This translates into CASSGVRDRVTYEQYF. The full variable domain, rest sourced from reference TRBV2 and TRBJ2-7, is EPEVTQTPSHQVTQMGQEVILRCVPISNHLYFYWYRQILGQKVEFLVSFYNNEISEKSEIFDDQFSVERPDGSNFTLKIRSTKLEDSAMYFCASSGVRDRVTYEQYFGPGTRLTVT.

The rearrangement uses TRBV4-2 and TRBJ2-7; D possibly corresponds to TRBD1 (5 bases). The V end lost 2 bases, the J end lost 4 bases, and 18 bases lay between the germline ends. Germline loops: CDR1 LGHNA, CDR2 YNFKEQ. This CDR3 contains 16 residues. The CDR3 nucleotides are TGTGCCAGCAGCCAATTAGATACCGCAGACAGATACGAGCAGTACTTC. Translation gives CASSQLDTADRYEQYF.

Turning to this clone: Because it lacks the conserved phenylalanine or tryptophan at the end, this CDR3 is likely a read error. No DNA is shown, since the ends of the CDR3 on it are uncertain; the CDR3 is the one TCRdb lists. The CDR3 protein is CASSLRFQN. The chain joins TRBV5-1 to TRBJ1-6; the table calls TRBD1, which could not be checked here. From germline, CDR1 is SGHRS and CDR2 YFSETQ. With termini counted, the CDR3 has 9 amino acids.

The chain employs TRBV5-1 and TRBJ2-3, with TRBD2 matching 10 bases. V gave up 2 bases and J gave up 6 bases; unmatched junction bases: 6. The CDR3 is 15 residues long. Germline loops: CDR1 SGHRS, CDR2 YFSETQ. The CDR3 loop is CASSLSGGAGDTQYF. The CDR3 coding sequence is TGCGCCAGCAGCTTAAGCGGGGGGGCCGGGGATACGCAGTATTTT. Supplemented by reference TRBV5-1 and TRBJ2-3, the full variable domain reads KAGVTQTPRYLIKTRGQQVTLSCSPISGHRSVSWYQQTPGQGLQFLFEYFSETQRNKGNFPGRFSGRQFSNSRSEMNVSTLELGDSALYLCASSLSGGAGDTQYFGPGTRLTVL.

This clone was observed a few times. One end of the junction is discordant with germline, which a read error may explain. This chain connects TRBV13 to TRBJ1-2; TRBD1 aligns across 8 bases. The CDR3 consists of 14 residues. Germline CDR1 reads PRHDT; CDR2 reads FYEKMQ (reference sequence). The CDR3 DNA reads as TGTGCCAGCAGCATAGGGACAGGAATATATGGCTACACCTTC. The encoded protein is CASSIGTGIYGYTF.

This chain joins TRBV7-9 and TRBJ2-5; 8 nucleotides match TRBD2. The ends lost 5 bases at V and 1 base at J; junction bases unmatched: 12. From germline, CDR1 is SEHNR and CDR2 FQNEAQ (reference sequence). The CDR3 has 17 residues. DNA of the CDR3: TGTGCCAGCAGCCCCGGGGGGGGAGCCAGTCGCCAAGAGACCCAGTACTTC. Residues: CASSPGGGASRQETQYF.

The V gene is TRBV18, the J gene TRBJ1-5, with 7 positions matching TRBD1. The germline V gene has CDR1 KGHSH and CDR2 LQKENI. The CDR3 runs to 14 residues. Trimming cost V 2 bases and J 4 bases; bases outside gene matches: 2. CDR3: CASSPVRGNQPQHF. CDR3 sequence (DNA): TGTGCCAGCTCACCAGTCAGGGGGAATCAGCCCCAGCATTTT.

For the CDR3, the DNA is TGTGCCAGCAGCACGGGACTTGAGCAGTACTTC. It is translated as CASSTGLEQYF. This chain links TRBV5-6 with TRBJ2-7, with TRBD2 as a possible D gene (6 bases). The CDR3 extends over 11 amino acids. Trimming stripped 4 bases from V and 7 bases from J, with 9 bases between. Germline V gene sequence: CDR1 SGHDT, CDR2 YYEEEE.

The chain has TRBV11-2 and TRBJ1-2; no clear D. V shed 0 bases and J shed 8 bases, with 13 bases lying between them. The CDR3 consists of 14 residues. Per germline, CDR1 SGHAT and CDR2 FQNNGV. CDR3 nucleotide sequence: TGTGCCAGCAGCTTAGATAGTCGGGGATACGGCTACACCTTC. Translated: CASSLDSRGYGYTF.

V is TRBV6-5 and J is TRBJ2-3; TRBD2 aligns across 14 bases. Germline V gives CDR1 MNHEY, CDR2 SVGAGI. Trimming at V came to 3 bases and at J to 3 bases, leaving 2 bases not matched to a gene. This CDR3 is 16 amino acids long. For the CDR3, the DNA is TGTGCCAGCAGTTATGGACTAGCGGGGGGAACAGATACGCAGTATTTT. Translation gives CASSYGLAGGTDTQYF.

V gene TRBV5-1 combines with J gene TRBJ2-7, with a possible D match to TRBD1 (5 bases). CDR1 and CDR2 (germline): SGHRS, YFSETQ. The CDR3 contains 12 residues. Trimming shortened V by 4 bases and J by 7 bases, and 12 bases separated the two germline ends. The CDR3 loop reads CASSASGWEQYF. The CDR3 nucleotides are TGCGCCAGCAGCGCGTCAGGGTGGGAGCAGTACTTC.

The V gene is TRBV7-9, the J gene TRBJ2-3; tentative D call: TRBD1 (7 bases). The CDR3 is 16 residues long. The ends were cut back, 5 bases at V and 0 bases at J, with 15 bases in the middle. Germline V gene lookup returns CDR1 SEHNR and CDR2 FQNEAQ (reference sequence). The CDR3 DNA follows: TGTGCCAGCAGCCCGCGGGACAGCACAAGCACAGATACGCAGTATTTT. This codes for CASSPRDSTSTDTQYF.

The chain combines TRBV6-1 with TRBJ1-5, with D tentatively TRBD1 (6 bases). The CDR3 is 13 residues long. The germline V gene encodes CDR1 MNHNS and CDR2 SASEGT. Between the trimmed V and J ends, which lost 3 bases and 7 bases, there was a span of 10 bases. The CDR3 nucleotides are TGTGCCAGCAGTGACAGGGGTGAGCAGCCCCAGCATTTT. Translation: CASSDRGEQPQHF.

CDR3 nucleotides: TGTGCCAGCAGGAGGGGAGGCGGTGAAAAACTGTTTTTT. It encodes CASRRGGGEKLFF. The V gene is TRBV3-1 (or the pseudogene TRBV3-2), the J gene TRBJ1-4, with D maybe TRBD1 (5 bases). This CDR3 has 13 residues. Germline values: CDR1 LGHDT, CDR2 YNNKEL (reference sequence). V dropped 6 bases and J dropped 7 bases, with 12 bases sitting between them.

V is TRBV7-9 and J is TRBJ2-3, with TRBD2 matching over 10 bases. The CDR3 covers 18 residues. After removal of 7 bases from V and 5 bases from J, the junction contained 18 bases not matched to a gene. From germline, CDR1 is SEHNR and CDR2 FQNEAQ (reference sequence). Here the CDR3 reads CASTPLSVAGGMGDTQYF. The CDR3 DNA reads TGTGCCAGCACCCCCCTCAGCGTAGCGGGGGGTATGGGAGATACGCAGTATTTT. The entire variable domain, with the rest obtained from reference TRBV7-9 and TRBJ2-3, is as follows: DTGVSQNPRHKITKRGQNVTFRCDPISEHNRLYWYRQTLGQGPEFLTYFQNEAQLEKSRLLSDRFSAERPKGSFSTLEIQRTEQGDSAMYLCASTPLSVAGGMGDTQYFGPGTRLTVL.

The chain links TRBV10-2 to TRBJ2-1; possible D gene TRBD1, 5 bases. Germline assignment: CDR1 WSHSY and CDR2 SAAADI. The V end was cut by 6 bases, the J end by 9 bases, with 15 bases between. The CDR3 contains 13 residues. The CDR3 nucleotides are TGCGCCAGCAGATCCTCAGGGTACGGTGAGCAGTTCTTC. Its translation is CASRSSGYGEQFF.

The chain combines TRBV5-6 with TRBJ1-5; D gene unclear. From germline, CDR1 is SGHDT and CDR2 YYEEEE. CDR3 size: 12 residues. V was shortened by 2 bases and J by 4 bases, with 4 bases between the two germline ends. CDR3 sequence reads: CASSFVNQPQHF. CDR3 in DNA: TGTGCCAGCAGCTTTGTAAATCAGCCCCAGCATTTT.

The V call is TRBV6-1, the J call TRBJ1-2, with D possibly TRBD1 on 6 matching bases. The germline V gene has CDR1 MNHNS and CDR2 SASEGT. V lost 3 bases and J 7 bases, leaving 15 bases between the germline ends. This CDR3 spans 14 amino acids. The CDR3 protein is CASSDIGQTIGYTF. The DNA for the CDR3 is TGTGCCAGCAGTGATATAGGACAGACTATTGGCTACACCTTC.

In this sample, this clone turned up once. This rearrangement joins TRBV6-4 to TRBJ1-1; no clear D gene. The CDR3 spans 15 residues. V lost 11 bases to trimming and J lost 1 base, with 20 bases between them. Germline loops: CDR1 MRHNA, CDR2 SNTAGT. CDR3 nucleotide sequence: TGTGCCGTACAAGGACTCCTTCGGGGGAACACTGAAGCTTTCTTT. Translated, it gives CAVQGLLRGNTEAFF.

The table lists this clone with a count of one. The chain recombines TRBV6-4 with TRBJ2-3; TRBD1 agrees at 9 bases. CDR1 MRHNA and CDR2 SNTAGT come from the germline V gene. This CDR3 region has 15 residues. The ends lost 6 bases at V and 0 bases at J; junction bases unmatched: 4. Here the CDR3 DNA reads TGTGCCAGCAGGACAGGGGGGTCTAGCACAGATACGCAGTATTTT. Protein: CASRTGGSSTDTQYF.

The chain links TRBV18 to TRBJ1-6; TRBD1 is a possible D gene (6 bases). V lost 6 bases and J lost 7, with 16 bases in between. Germline loops: CDR1 KGHSH, CDR2 LQKENI. The CDR3 runs to 15 residues. The CDR3 loop reads CASSPPRGTNSPLHF. The CDR3 coding sequence is TGTGCCAGCTCGCCCCCCAGGGGTACAAATTCACCCCTCCACTTT.